This is a list of T cell receptor beta chains from one sample in a study of T cell responses to AZD1222 COVID-19 vaccine. Profiled with immunoSEQ multiplex PCR; TCRdb holds only in-frame clones, not every one. Altogether about 100,000 clones are present, about 89% being singletons, with the ten largest covering 4.2%. Here the sequenced sample was peripheral blood, taken on day 0 of MenACWY control vaccination. The source is an adult in good health. Both conserved end residues are part of each CDR3. The order of the fields is CDR3 length, clone size, D gene, J gene, V gene, CDR3 protein, CDR3 DNA. The D gene is left open where the match is weak. Expanded clones are given a class, and other clones once, few, many or no size at all.

12	-	-	TRBJ2-2	TRBV19	CASSIRTGELFF	TGTGCCAGTAGTATCCGAACCGGGGAGCTGTTTTTT
13	-	-	TRBJ2-7	TRBV9	CASSSTPEGEQYF	TGTGCCAGCAGCTCAACCCCGGAAGGCGAGCAGTACTTC
13	once	-	TRBJ1-6	TRBV5-6	CASSWDHNSPLHF	TGTGCCAGCAGCTGGGACCATAATTCACCCCTCCACTTT
11	-	-	TRBJ2-1	TRBV2	CASRLRGEQFF	TGTGCCAGCCGCCTGAGGGGTGAGCAGTTCTTC
15	once	-	TRBJ1-6	TRBV4-3	CASSQPQDHNSPLHF	TGCGCCAGCAGCCAACCACAGGACCATAATTCACCCCTCCACTTT
15	few	TRBD2	TRBJ2-7	TRBV15	CATSREEAGGYEQYF	TGTGCCACCAGCAGAGAGGAAGCGGGGGGTTACGAGCAGTACTTC
11	-	-	TRBJ1-3	TRBV20-1	CSARGQTTIYF	TGCAGTGCTAGAGGGCAGACCACCATATATTTT
14	once	-	TRBJ1-3	TRBV30	CAWSRTGSGNTIYF	TGTGCCTGGAGTCGAACAGGGTCTGGAAACACCATATATTTT
17	-	TRBD2	TRBJ2-1	TRBV4-1	CASSQDIRLAGNNEQFF	TGCGCCAGCAGCCAAGATATCCGGCTAGCGGGAAACAATGAGCAGTTCTTC
15	-	-	TRBJ1-4	TRBV4-1	CASSQTAGLQVKLFF	TGCGCCAGCAGCCAAACCGCGGGACTGCAAGTAAAACTGTTTTTT
14	-	TRBD1	TRBJ1-6	TRBV28	CASIGQGEEAPLHF	TGTGCCAGCATTGGACAGGGGGAAGAGGCACCCCTCCACTTT
13	once	-	TRBJ1-2	TRBV7-9	CASSLQSGAGYTF	TGTGCCAGCAGCCTCCAGTCCGGCGCTGGCTACACCTTC
17	-	-	TRBJ2-3	TRBV7-2	CASSLVSGGTNTDTQYF	TGTGCCAGCAGCTTAGTCTCCGGCGGTACTAACACAGATACGCAGTATTTT
15	-	-	TRBJ1-4	TRBV30	CAWSPRGGFGEKLFF	TGTGCCTGGAGTCCTCGGGGGGGGTTCGGAGAAAAACTGTTTTTT
15	-	-	TRBJ2-7	TRBV7-2	CASSAGTPPTYEQYF	TGTGCCAGCAGCGCCGGGACTCCTCCCACCTACGAGCAGTACTTC
13	few	-	TRBJ2-2	TRBV28	CASRPGGTGELFF	TGTGCCAGCAGACCCGGGGGCACCGGGGAGCTGTTTTTT
16	-	-	TRBJ1-2	TRBV4-3	CASSQLQSSANYGYTF	TGCGCCAGCAGCCAATTACAATCCTCAGCTAACTATGGCTACACCTTC
12	-	-	TRBJ2-1	TRBV5-4	CASRLSYNEQFF	TGTGCCAGCAGACTATCCTACAATGAGCAGTTCTTC
14	-	-	TRBJ1-1	TRBV6-5	CASSTDTWNTEAFF	TGTGCCAGCAGTACGGACACCTGGAACACTGAAGCTTTCTTT
15	-	-	TRBJ2-3	TRBV15	CATSRGFAGTDTQYF	TGTGCCACCAGCAGAGGATTTGCAGGCACAGATACGCAGTATTTT
13	-	-	TRBJ2-5	TRBV7-3	CASSLGGGETQYF	TGTGCCAGCAGCCTCGGAGGGGGGGAGACCCAGTACTTC
12	-	-	TRBJ1-1	TRBV7-2	CASNFLSAEAFF	TGTGCCAGCAACTTCCTTAGCGCTGAAGCTTTCTTT
15	-	TRBD1	TRBJ1-4	TRBV28	CASSTPGQGNEKLFF	TGTGCCAGCAGTACACCGGGACAGGGTAATGAAAAACTGTTTTTT
12	-	-	TRBJ1-3	TRBV7-3	CASSPGGNTIYF	TGTGCCAGCAGCCCTGGGGGAAACACCATATATTTT
17	-	-	TRBJ2-4	TRBV4-1	CASSQVGPARKGDIQYF	TGCGCCAGCAGCCAAGTGGGTCCCGCAAGAAAAGGGGACATTCAGTACTTC
16	-	-	TRBJ2-2	TRBV18	CASSPRPGGNTGELFF	TGTGCCAGCTCACCCAGACCCGGGGGTAACACCGGGGAGCTGTTTTTT
15	-	-	TRBJ1-5	TRBV19	CASSMRAYSNQPQHF	TGTGCCAGTAGTATGAGGGCATATAGCAATCAGCCCCAGCATTTT
14	-	-	TRBJ2-7	TRBV6-5	CASRNRESPYEQYF	TGTGCCAGCAGAAACCGGGAAAGCCCCTACGAGCAGTACTTC
15	-	-	TRBJ1-6	TRBV7-3	CASSKGAVGNSPLHF	TGTGCCAGCAGCAAAGGGGCGGTTGGGAATTCACCCCTCCACTTT
13	once	-	TRBJ2-7	TRBV28	CASSFDNSYEQYF	TGTGCCAGCAGTTTCGATAACTCCTACGAGCAGTACTTC
16	-	TRBD1	TRBJ1-3	TRBV5-4	CASSPGTVPSGNTIYF	TGTGCCAGCAGCCCTGGGACAGTACCTTCTGGAAACACCATATATTTT
16	-	TRBD1	TRBJ1-3	TRBV28	CASSPGGGGGEWTIYF	TGTGCCAGCAGCCCCGGGGGAGGGGGCGGTGAATGGACCATATATTTT
16	-	TRBD2	TRBJ2-5	TRBV9	CASSAPGGTSGETQYF	TGTGCCAGCAGCGCCCCGGGGGGGACGTCTGGAGAGACCCAGTACTTC
15	-	TRBD1	TRBJ1-4	TRBV5-1	CASSLAGQSNEKLFF	TGCGCCAGCAGCTTGGCGGGACAGTCCAATGAAAAACTGTTTTTT
15	once	-	TRBJ1-5	TRBV28	CASRPLTIHNQPQHF	TGTGCCAGCAGACCCTTGACAATACACAATCAGCCCCAGCATTTT
13	few	-	TRBJ1-6	TRBV5-4	CASSNTGNSPLHF	TGTGCCAGCAGCAACACGGGAAATTCACCCCTCCACTTT
14	-	-	TRBJ1-1	TRBV11-2	CASSPSQQRPTAFF	TGTGCCAGCAGCCCGAGTCAACAGCGCCCGACGGCTTTCTTT
14	few	-	TRBJ2-5	TRBV28	CASSHNRVLETQYF	TGTGCCAGCAGTCACAACAGGGTGCTTGAGACCCAGTACTTC
12	-	-	TRBJ1-5	TRBV28	CASRGANQPQHF	TGTGCCAGCAGAGGAGCGAATCAGCCCCAGCATTTT
15	-	-	TRBJ1-2	TRBV28	CASSLGTVIFYGYTF	TGTGCCAGCAGTCTCGGGACCGTCATTTTCTATGGCTACACCTTC
12	-	-	TRBJ1-2	TRBV9	CASSSGQGGYTF	TGTGCCAGCAGCTCCGGACAAGGCGGCTACACCTTC
16	-	-	TRBJ1-2	TRBV7-2	CASSLAGRQSNYGYTF	TGTGCCAGCAGCTTAGCTGGGCGGCAGAGTAACTATGGCTACACCTTC